This T cell receptor (beta chain) was retrieved from a study of blood T cell repertoires in COVID-19 (dated by TCRdb to about 2020). Broadly, across the study: Samples covering the acute and convalescent phases of COVID-19 were provided by collaborators in the United States, Italy and Spain. Subjects who had been exposed to COVID-19, were actively infected with it, or had recovered from it provided the deeply sampled blood TCRbeta repertoires that made up the dataset. The samples were drawn from the first 160 participants of the ongoing ImmuneRACE study and from 1,200 or so subjects provided by 6 global collaborators. HLA class I and class II types, where available, came from metadata supplied by the sample provider rather than from assay-based typing. A de-identified subject ID, COVID-19 status, age in years and sex were almost always included in the sample metadata. The prospective study material was composed of cDNA or gDNA derived from T cells, B-cell-depleted T cells, or PBMCs. The repertoires were released in a freely available public database meant as a resource for research on the immune response to SARS-CoV-2. On the study overall, not on this receptor specifically: Clinical and demographic metadata were provided uncurated, with the amount varying by source and participant.

Points on this clone: Its binding antigen is unknown. Qualities for individual bases were not recorded, and no much larger clone is one base off.

TCRbeta CDR3 regions were amplified from genomic DNA by means of the immunoSEQ Assay, a bias-controlled multiplex PCR. The study's own analysis went as follows. The number of nucleated cells in each sample was estimated by amplification of reference gene primers within the assay. Sequence reads were collapsed and filtered to measure the absolute abundance of every unique TCRbeta CDR3 rearrangement. For each sample, productive Simpson clonality was calculated by taking the square root of Simpson's diversity index across productive rearrangements. In its TCRdb copy, this immuneACCESS table keeps in-frame sequences only and misses some clones. Where compared with another copy, unresolved V genes explain less than half of these, and the others have no known cause. The V and J calls and clone size come from that table; D and trimming were worked out from the DNA. In all, the sample holds about 410,000 clones, and about 92% of those were seen once. The ten largest clones add up to about 0.63% of the sample.

Enrolling through a virtual design, the prospective study's participants ranged in age from roughly 18 to 89 years and lived across more than 20 United States geographic areas. To assign participants to cohorts, the prospective study relied on clinical history that participants themselves reported in a screening survey and a study questionnaire. ImmuneRACE Cohort 3 recovered participants were defined by two consecutive negative NP/OP PCR tests, healthcare professional clearance, or symptom resolution. Mobile phlebotomists in the prospective study collected whole blood, serum and a nasopharyngeal or oropharyngeal swab from every participant. Participants in the prospective study had the option to provide additional blood draws and questionnaires over a roughly 2-month period. Prospective study blood samples were shipped either frozen or at room temperature before DNA extraction. The clonotype originates from a young man who had recovered from COVID-19. The sequencing sample was made of PBMCs or T cells enriched from blood (not recorded which).

The nucleotide sequence reads as follows: TGTGCCAGCAGTTTACCGGCGGGGGGGGATACGCAGTATTTT. This sequence encodes CASSLPAGGDTQYF. The chain is assembled from TRBV28 and TRBJ2-3, and TRBD2 aligns with 9 junction nucleotides. CDR1 and CDR2 (MDHEN, SYDVKM) derive from the germline V gene. Unmatched junction bases come to 3, with V trimmed by 2 bases and J by 6 bases. Measured from the cysteine to the phenylalanine, the CDR3 is 14 residues long. CDR3 DNA is the only sequence kept; it has 42 bases, read in frame from the first base.